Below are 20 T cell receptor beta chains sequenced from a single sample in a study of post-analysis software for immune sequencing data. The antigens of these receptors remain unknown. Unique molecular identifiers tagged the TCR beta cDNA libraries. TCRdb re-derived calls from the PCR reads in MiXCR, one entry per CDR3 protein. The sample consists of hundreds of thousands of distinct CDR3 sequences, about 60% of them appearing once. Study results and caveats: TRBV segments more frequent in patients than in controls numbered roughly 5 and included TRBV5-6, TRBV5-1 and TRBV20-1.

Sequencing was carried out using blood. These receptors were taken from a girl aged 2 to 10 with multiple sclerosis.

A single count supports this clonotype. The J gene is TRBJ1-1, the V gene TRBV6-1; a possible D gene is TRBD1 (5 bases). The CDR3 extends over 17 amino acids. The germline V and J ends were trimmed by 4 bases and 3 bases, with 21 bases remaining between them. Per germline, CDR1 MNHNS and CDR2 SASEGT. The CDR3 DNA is TGTGCCAGCAGTGCCCCGGTAGGGGTGAATGAGGACACTGAAGCTTTCTTT. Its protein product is CASSAPVGVNEDTEAFF.

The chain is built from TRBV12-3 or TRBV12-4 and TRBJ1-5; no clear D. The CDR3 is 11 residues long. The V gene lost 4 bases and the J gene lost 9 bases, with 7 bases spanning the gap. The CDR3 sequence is CASSSRGPQHF. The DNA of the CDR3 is TGTGCCAGCAGTTCCCGGGGGCCCCAGCATTTT.

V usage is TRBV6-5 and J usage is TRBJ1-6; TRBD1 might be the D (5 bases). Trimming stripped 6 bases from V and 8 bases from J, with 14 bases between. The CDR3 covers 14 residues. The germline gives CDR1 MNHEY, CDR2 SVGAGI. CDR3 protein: CASRDQGWDSPLHF. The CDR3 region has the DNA TGTGCCAGCAGGGACCAGGGCTGGGATTCACCCCTCCACTTT.

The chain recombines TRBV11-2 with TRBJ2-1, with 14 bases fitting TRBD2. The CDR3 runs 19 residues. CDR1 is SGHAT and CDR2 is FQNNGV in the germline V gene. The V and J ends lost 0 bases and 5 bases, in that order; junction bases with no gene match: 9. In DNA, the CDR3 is TGTGCCAGCAGCTTAGATGGGACTAGCGGGAGAAAGGGCGACAATGAGCAGTTCTTC. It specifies CASSLDGTSGRKGDNEQFF.

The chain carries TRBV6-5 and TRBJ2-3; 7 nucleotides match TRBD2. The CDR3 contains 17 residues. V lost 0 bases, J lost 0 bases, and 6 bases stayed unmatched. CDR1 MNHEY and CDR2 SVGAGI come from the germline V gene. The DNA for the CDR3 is TGTGCCAGCAGTTACTCCTTCGGGGGGACTAGCACAGATACGCAGTATTTT. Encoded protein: CASSYSFGGTSTDTQYF.

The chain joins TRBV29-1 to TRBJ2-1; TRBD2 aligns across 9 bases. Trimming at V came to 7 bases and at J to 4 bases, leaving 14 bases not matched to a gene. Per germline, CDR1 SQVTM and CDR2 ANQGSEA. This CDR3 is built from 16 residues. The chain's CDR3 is CSAKRAGGAIYNEQFF. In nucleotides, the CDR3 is TGCAGCGCAAAAAGAGCGGGAGGCGCTATTTACAATGAGCAGTTCTTC.

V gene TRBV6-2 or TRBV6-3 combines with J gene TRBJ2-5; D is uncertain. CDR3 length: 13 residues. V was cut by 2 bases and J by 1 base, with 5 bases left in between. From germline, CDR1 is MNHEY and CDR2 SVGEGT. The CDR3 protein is CASSYEVQETQYF. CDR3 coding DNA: TGTGCCAGCAGTTACGAAGTCCAAGAGACCCAGTACTTC.

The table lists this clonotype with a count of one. The CDR3 protein is CASSGGTGVIGTYNEQFF. As DNA, the CDR3 is TGTGCCAGCAGCGGAGGGACAGGGGTCATCGGAACTTACAATGAGCAGTTCTTC. The chain is built from TRBV5-5 and TRBJ2-1; TRBD1 aligns across 10 bases. CDR1 is SGHKS and CDR2 is YYEKEE in the germline V gene (reference sequence). The length of the CDR3 is 18 residues. V lost 4 bases to trimming and J lost 4 bases; unmatched junction nucleotides: 14.

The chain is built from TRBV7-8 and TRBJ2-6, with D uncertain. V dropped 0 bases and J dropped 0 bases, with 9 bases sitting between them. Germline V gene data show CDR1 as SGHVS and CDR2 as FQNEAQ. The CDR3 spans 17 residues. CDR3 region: CASSLAGVGSGANVLTF. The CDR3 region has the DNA TGTGCCAGCAGCTTAGCTGGGGTGGGCTCTGGGGCCAACGTCCTGACTTTC.

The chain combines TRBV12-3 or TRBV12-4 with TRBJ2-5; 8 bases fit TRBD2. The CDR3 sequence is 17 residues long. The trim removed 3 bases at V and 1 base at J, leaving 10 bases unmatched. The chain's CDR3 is CASSFSRGVTFQETQYF. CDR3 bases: TGTGCCAGCAGTTTCTCGCGGGGGGTGACCTTCCAAGAGACCCAGTACTTC.

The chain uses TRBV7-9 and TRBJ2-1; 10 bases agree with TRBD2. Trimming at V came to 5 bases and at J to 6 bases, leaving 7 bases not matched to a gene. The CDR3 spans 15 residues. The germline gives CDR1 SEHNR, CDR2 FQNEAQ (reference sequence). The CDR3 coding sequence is TGTGCCAGCAGCGAGACTAGCGGGTCTGCCAATGAGCAGTTCTTC. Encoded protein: CASSETSGSANEQFF.

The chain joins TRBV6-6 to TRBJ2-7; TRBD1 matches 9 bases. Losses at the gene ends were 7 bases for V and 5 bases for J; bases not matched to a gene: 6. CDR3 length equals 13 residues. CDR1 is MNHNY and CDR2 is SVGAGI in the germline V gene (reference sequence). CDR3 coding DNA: TGTGCCAGCACCCAGGACAGGGGCCACGAGCAGTACTTC. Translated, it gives CASTQDRGHEQYF.

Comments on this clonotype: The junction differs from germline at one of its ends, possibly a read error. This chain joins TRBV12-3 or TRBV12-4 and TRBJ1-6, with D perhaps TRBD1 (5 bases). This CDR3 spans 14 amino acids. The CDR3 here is CASSLAGYNSPLHF. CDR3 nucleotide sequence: TGTGCCAGCAGCTTAGCAGGGTACAATTCACCCCTCCACTTT.

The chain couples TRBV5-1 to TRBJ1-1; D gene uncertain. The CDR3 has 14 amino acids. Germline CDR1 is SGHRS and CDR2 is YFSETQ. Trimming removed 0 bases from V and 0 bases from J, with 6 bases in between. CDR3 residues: CASSLVRMNTEAFF. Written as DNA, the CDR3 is TGCGCCAGCAGCTTGGTAAGAATGAACACTGAAGCTTTCTTT.

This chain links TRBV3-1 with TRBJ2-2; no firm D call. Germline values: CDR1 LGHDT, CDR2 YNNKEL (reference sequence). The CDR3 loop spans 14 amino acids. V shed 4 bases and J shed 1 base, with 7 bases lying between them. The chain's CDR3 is CASSRVGNTGELFF. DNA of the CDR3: TGTGCCAGCAGCCGAGTAGGGAACACCGGGGAGCTGTTTTTT.

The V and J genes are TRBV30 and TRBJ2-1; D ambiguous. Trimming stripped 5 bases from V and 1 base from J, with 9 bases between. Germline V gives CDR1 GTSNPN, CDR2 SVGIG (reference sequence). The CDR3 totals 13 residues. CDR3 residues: CAWGVGSYNEQFF. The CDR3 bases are TGTGCCTGGGGAGTGGGGTCCTACAATGAGCAGTTCTTC.

This CDR3 is CASSLRRDTGTQYF. The DNA for the CDR3 is TGTGCCAGCAGTTTAAGGAGAGACACTGGTACGCAGTATTTT. The rearrangement links TRBV12-3 or TRBV12-4 to TRBJ2-3; D remains unclear. V was cut by 2 bases and J by 8 bases, with 14 bases left in between. This CDR3 contains 14 residues.

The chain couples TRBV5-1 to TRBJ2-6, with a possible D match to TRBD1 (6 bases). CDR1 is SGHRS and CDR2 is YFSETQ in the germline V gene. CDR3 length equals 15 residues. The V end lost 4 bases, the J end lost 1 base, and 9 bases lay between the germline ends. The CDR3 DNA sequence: TGCGCCAGCAGCGATACAGGGTCTGGGGCCAACGTCCTGACTTTC. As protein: CASSDTGSGANVLTF.

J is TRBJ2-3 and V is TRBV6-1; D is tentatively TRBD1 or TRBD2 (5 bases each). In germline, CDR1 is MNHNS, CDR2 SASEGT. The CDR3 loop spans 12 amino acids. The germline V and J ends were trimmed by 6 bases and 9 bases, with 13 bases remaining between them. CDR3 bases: TGTGCCAGCAGCGAACGGGGCAGGACGCAGTATTTT. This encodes CASSERGRTQYF.

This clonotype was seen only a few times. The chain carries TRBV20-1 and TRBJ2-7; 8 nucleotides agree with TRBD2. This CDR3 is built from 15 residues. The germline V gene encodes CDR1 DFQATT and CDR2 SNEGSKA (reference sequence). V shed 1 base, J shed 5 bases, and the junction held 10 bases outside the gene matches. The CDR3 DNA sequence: TGCAGTGCTAGAGGTTTAAAGCGGGAGTCGAACGAGCAGTACTTC. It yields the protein CSARGLKRESNEQYF.